The source of this TCR beta chain is a study of CD8 T cells in Susac syndrome (dated by TCRdb to the late 2010s). Notes on the research overall: Repertoire sequencing was used to test whether CD8+ T cell activation and differentiation in Susac syndrome was antigen driven. General conclusions and limits of the study: The number of individuals in the TCR sequencing and HLA analysis was recognized as being relatively small.

On this clonotype: Which antigen it targets is not known. Nothing much larger sits one base from this clone, and base qualities are not available.

Peripheral blood CD8+ and CD4+ T cells from healthy donors, Susac syndrome patients and multiple sclerosis patients were profiled by high-throughput TCR beta sequencing. Multiple sclerosis controls were treatment-naive patients with stable or active relapsing-remitting disease fulfilling revised McDonald criteria. Bulk CD8+ and CD4+ T cells were purified magnetically by negative isolation, whereas CD8+ TEMRA cells were enriched by FACS. Blood was collected in EDTA tubes and processed within 24 hours, with PBMCs isolated through density gradient centrifugation. PBMCs intended for TCR sequencing were cryopreserved in liquid nitrogen and were subsequently thawed in a 37 degrees C water bath. The sorted or isolated CD4+, CD8+ and CD8+ TEMRA cells had a purity of 90% or higher. RNA was extracted using the RNeasy kit, and roughly 0.5 to 1 microgram was reverse transcribed with random hexamers. The immunoSEQ multiplex PCR assay, covering 54 Vbeta and 13 Jbeta segments, was used to amplify TCR beta CDR3 regions. PCR amplification bias was corrected using a synthetic template baseline for primer optimization and computational correction. The source study handled its data this way. Reads were assigned to V, D and J genes according to IMGT and analyzed in immunoSEQ Analyzer, with only productive sequences retained. Clonality was calculated as one minus the Shannon entropy normalized by log2 of the number of productive unique sequences. For each patient and control, public and private clones were evaluated among the 100 most prevalent clones. A clone was defined as Susac-specific if it was absent from the healthy and MS cohorts, from around 960 published viral clones and from other ImmuneACCESS disease sequences. TCRdb passed the public sequencing reads through fastp at Q25 and MiXCR, retaining productive beta sequences. Each CDR3 protein appears once, grouped with its most common genes and DNA. It is TCRdb's table, rather than the study itself, that gives the V and J calls and clone size. The sample includes approximately 180,000 distinct CDR3 sequences, with 90% to 97% observed a single time. 0.093% of the sample belongs to the ten largest clones.

The germline V gene (reference sequence) supplies CDR1 MNHEY and CDR2 SMNVEV. Spanning cysteine to phenylalanine, the CDR3 consists of 15 amino acids. Of the read, only the CDR3 DNA is kept; its 45 bases are in frame from base 1. V is cut by 5 bases and J by 6 bases, and the space between the germline ends is 16 bases. Input material: CD4+ T cells from PBMCs. This sequence uses TRBV27 and TRBJ2-2, with a weak D call of TRBD1 (7 bases match). This TCR derives from a human donor with multiple sclerosis. The DNA sequence is given as TGTGCCAGCAGTCCAGGGGGGACCGAAGCCGGGGAGCTGTTTTTT. This yields the protein CASSPGGTEAGELFF.